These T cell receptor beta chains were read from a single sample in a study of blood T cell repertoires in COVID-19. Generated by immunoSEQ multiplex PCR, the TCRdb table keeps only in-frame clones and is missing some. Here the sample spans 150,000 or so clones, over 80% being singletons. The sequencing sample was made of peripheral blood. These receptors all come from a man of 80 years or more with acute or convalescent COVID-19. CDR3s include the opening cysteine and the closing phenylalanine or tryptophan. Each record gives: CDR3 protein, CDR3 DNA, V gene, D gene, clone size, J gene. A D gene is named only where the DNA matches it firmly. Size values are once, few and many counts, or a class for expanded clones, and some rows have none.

CDR3aa: CASSAPRSSPGITDTQYF; CDR3nt: TGTGCCAGCAGCGCCCCTCGTTCATCGCCAGGGATCACAGATACGCAGTATTTT; v_gene: TRBV9; d_gene: .; abundance: .; j_gene: TRBJ2-3
CDR3aa: CASSEYRGPAYGYTF; CDR3nt: TGTGCCAGCAGTGAATATAGAGGCCCAGCCTATGGCTACACCTTC; v_gene: TRBV25-1; d_gene: .; abundance: .; j_gene: TRBJ1-2
CDR3aa: CASSGTGSYEQYF; CDR3nt: TGTGCCAGCAGTGGGACAGGCTCCTACGAGCAGTACTTC; v_gene: TRBV2; d_gene: TRBD1; abundance: .; j_gene: TRBJ2-7
CDR3aa: CASSLRGANGAQYF; CDR3nt: TGTGCCAGTAGTCTGCGGGGGGCCAACGGGGCCCAGTACTTC; v_gene: TRBV19; d_gene: TRBD2; abundance: few; j_gene: TRBJ2-5
CDR3aa: CASSETLAVGSFF; CDR3nt: TGTGCCAGCAGTGAGACACTAGCGGTGGGTTCGTTCTTC; v_gene: TRBV27; d_gene: TRBD2; abundance: .; j_gene: TRBJ2-1
CDR3aa: CASSSPPGKTQYF; CDR3nt: TGTGCCAGCAGTTCCCCACCCGGGAAGACCCAGTACTTC; v_gene: TRBV6-6; d_gene: .; abundance: .; j_gene: TRBJ2-5
CDR3aa: CASSLGPGHSPLHF; CDR3nt: TGTGCCAGCAGCTTGGGTCCAGGTCATTCACCCCTCCACTTT; v_gene: TRBV7-2; d_gene: .; abundance: .; j_gene: TRBJ1-6
CDR3aa: CASSPQEAPNSPLHF; CDR3nt: TGTGCCAGCTCACCACAAGAGGCCCCGAATTCACCCCTCCACTTT; v_gene: TRBV18; d_gene: .; abundance: .; j_gene: TRBJ1-6
CDR3aa: CASSPPGTSARTQYF; CDR3nt: TGTGCCAGCAGCCCTCCCGGGACTAGCGCCCGGACCCAGTACTTC; v_gene: TRBV5-8; d_gene: TRBD2; abundance: once; j_gene: TRBJ2-5
CDR3aa: CASSLPTSGSYNEQFF; CDR3nt: TGCGCCAGCAGCCTACCTACTAGCGGGAGTTACAATGAGCAGTTCTTC; v_gene: TRBV5-1; d_gene: TRBD2; abundance: .; j_gene: TRBJ2-1
CDR3aa: CASSLGATISYEQYF; CDR3nt: TGTGCCAGCAGCTTGGGGGCGACTATCTCCTACGAGCAGTACTTC; v_gene: TRBV5-4; d_gene: .; abundance: .; j_gene: TRBJ2-7
CDR3aa: CASSEVTPLRVTQYF; CDR3nt: TGTGCCAGCAGTGAGGTAACTCCCCTCCGGGTGACCCAGTACTTC; v_gene: TRBV6-1; d_gene: .; abundance: once; j_gene: TRBJ2-5
CDR3aa: CASSSRTGGYGYTF; CDR3nt: TGTGCCAGCAGTTCGCGGACAGGGGGCTATGGCTACACCTTC; v_gene: TRBV27; d_gene: TRBD1; abundance: .; j_gene: TRBJ1-2
CDR3aa: CASSLGTGNSPLHF; CDR3nt: TGTGCCAGCAGTTTGGGGACAGGGAATTCACCCCTCCACTTT; v_gene: TRBV28; d_gene: TRBD1; abundance: .; j_gene: TRBJ1-6
CDR3aa: CSAGQGEVGQYF; CDR3nt: TGCAGCGCCGGACAGGGGGAAGTAGGGCAGTACTTC; v_gene: TRBV29-1; d_gene: TRBD1; abundance: .; j_gene: TRBJ2-7
CDR3aa: CASSPPWGRLEGYTF; CDR3nt: TGTGCCAGCAGTCCTCCGTGGGGGAGGTTGGAAGGCTACACCTTC; v_gene: TRBV6-5; d_gene: .; abundance: few; j_gene: TRBJ1-2
CDR3aa: CASSQVGGYEQYF; CDR3nt: TGTGCCAGCAGCCAAGTAGGGGGCTACGAGCAGTACTTC; v_gene: TRBV3-1/TRBV3-2; d_gene: .; abundance: few; j_gene: TRBJ2-7
CDR3aa: CASSPRTRGETQYF; CDR3nt: TGTGCCAGCAGCCCCCGGACACGGGGGGAGACCCAGTACTTC; v_gene: TRBV7-2; d_gene: .; abundance: .; j_gene: TRBJ2-5
CDR3aa: CASSGGQGLDTQYF; CDR3nt: TGTGCCAGCAGCGGGGGACAGGGGCTAGATACGCAGTATTTT; v_gene: TRBV5-4; d_gene: TRBD1; abundance: .; j_gene: TRBJ2-3
CDR3aa: CASTPGGNTEAFF; CDR3nt: TGTGCCAGCACCCCGGGGGGGAACACTGAAGCTTTCTTT; v_gene: TRBV6-5; d_gene: .; abundance: .; j_gene: TRBJ1-1
CDR3aa: CASSQRGLGTEAFF; CDR3nt: TGTGCCAGTAGCCAAAGGGGGCTGGGAACTGAAGCTTTCTTT; v_gene: TRBV19; d_gene: TRBD1; abundance: once; j_gene: TRBJ1-1
CDR3aa: CASSVQGNEAFF; CDR3nt: TGCGCCAGCAGCGTACAGGGAAATGAAGCTTTCTTT; v_gene: TRBV5-1; d_gene: .; abundance: .; j_gene: TRBJ1-1
CDR3aa: CASSPGVGGRRGTEAFF; CDR3nt: TGTGCCAGCTCCCCTGGAGTGGGTGGGAGGAGAGGAACTGAAGCTTTCTTT; v_gene: TRBV18; d_gene: .; abundance: .; j_gene: TRBJ1-1
CDR3aa: CASSFQPGVGSYNEQFF; CDR3nt: TGTGCCAGCAGCTTTCAACCGGGGGTTGGGTCCTACAATGAGCAGTTCTTC; v_gene: TRBV11-2; d_gene: .; abundance: .; j_gene: TRBJ2-1
CDR3aa: CASSPAQALLNYGYTF; CDR3nt: TGTGCCAGCAGCCCGGCACAGGCCTTGTTAAACTATGGCTACACCTTC; v_gene: TRBV2; d_gene: .; abundance: .; j_gene: TRBJ1-2
CDR3aa: CASRRQGVSSNEQYF; CDR3nt: TGTGCCAGCAGACGACAGGGGGTATCTTCTAACGAGCAGTACTTC; v_gene: TRBV3-1/TRBV3-2; d_gene: TRBD1; abundance: .; j_gene: TRBJ2-7
CDR3aa: CASSQGALSGELFF; CDR3nt: TGTGCCAGCAGCCAGGGGGCGCTGTCCGGGGAGCTGTTTTTT; v_gene: TRBV3-1/TRBV3-2; d_gene: .; abundance: .; j_gene: TRBJ2-2
CDR3aa: CASAQGQDSNQPQHF; CDR3nt: TGTGCCAGTGCCCAGGGACAGGATAGCAATCAGCCCCAGCATTTT; v_gene: TRBV19; d_gene: TRBD1; abundance: .; j_gene: TRBJ1-5
CDR3aa: CASSSERRQGDFGYTF; CDR3nt: TGTGCCAGCAGTTCGGAAAGGAGACAGGGGGATTTCGGCTACACCTTC; v_gene: TRBV6-5; d_gene: TRBD1; abundance: .; j_gene: TRBJ1-2
CDR3aa: CASSSRSGGRGNEQFF; CDR3nt: TGTGCCAGCAGCTCCAGGTCAGGAGGGAGGGGCAATGAGCAGTTCTTC; v_gene: TRBV7-8; d_gene: TRBD2; abundance: .; j_gene: TRBJ2-1
CDR3aa: CATAGGGLETQYF; CDR3nt: TGTGCCACCGCTGGAGGGGGCTTAGAGACCCAGTACTTC; v_gene: TRBV24-1; d_gene: .; abundance: .; j_gene: TRBJ2-5
CDR3aa: CASSLDRGGTGELFF; CDR3nt: TGTGCCAGCAGCCTAGACAGGGGTGGGACCGGGGAGCTGTTTTTT; v_gene: TRBV6-5; d_gene: TRBD1; abundance: .; j_gene: TRBJ2-2
CDR3aa: CASSIDRENIQYF; CDR3nt: TGTGCCAGTAGTATAGACCGGGAAAACATTCAGTACTTC; v_gene: TRBV19; d_gene: .; abundance: .; j_gene: TRBJ2-4
CDR3aa: CASSIKYGGAPYNEQFF; CDR3nt: TGTGCCAGTAGTATAAAATACGGCGGGGCCCCCTACAATGAGCAGTTCTTC; v_gene: TRBV19; d_gene: .; abundance: .; j_gene: TRBJ2-1
CDR3aa: CASSLLQGGAGELFF; CDR3nt: TGCGCCAGCAGCTTATTACAGGGGGGTGCCGGGGAGCTGTTTTTT; v_gene: TRBV5-1; d_gene: TRBD1; abundance: .; j_gene: TRBJ2-2
CDR3aa: CASSLPPGTSYNSNQPQHF; CDR3nt: TGTGCCAGCAGTTTACCACCAGGGACATCGTACAATAGCAATCAGCCCCAGCATTTT; v_gene: TRBV28; d_gene: .; abundance: .; j_gene: TRBJ1-5
CDR3aa: CASSELGTEAFF; CDR3nt: TGTGCCAGCAGTGAACTCGGTACTGAAGCTTTCTTT; v_gene: TRBV2; d_gene: .; abundance: .; j_gene: TRBJ1-1
CDR3aa: CATRGSGVGYTF; CDR3nt: TGTGCCACCCGCGGAAGCGGGGTAGGCTACACCTTC; v_gene: TRBV2; d_gene: .; abundance: .; j_gene: TRBJ1-2
CDR3aa: CASSSSGTGRANTEAFF; CDR3nt: TGTGCCAGCAGTTCTTCCGGGACAGGGAGGGCGAACACTGAAGCTTTCTTT; v_gene: TRBV28; d_gene: TRBD1; abundance: .; j_gene: TRBJ1-1
CDR3aa: CARRSRSSYEQYF; CDR3nt: TGTGCCAGAAGGTCTCGGTCCTCCTACGAGCAGTACTTC; v_gene: TRBV5-3; d_gene: .; abundance: .; j_gene: TRBJ2-7
CDR3aa: CAWSGQEGAFF; CDR3nt: TGTGCCTGGAGTGGGCAGGAGGGAGCTTTCTTT; v_gene: TRBV30; d_gene: .; abundance: .; j_gene: TRBJ1-1
CDR3aa: CASSARQGMNTEAFF; CDR3nt: TGTGCCAGCAGCGCAAGACAGGGGATGAACACTGAAGCTTTCTTT; v_gene: TRBV9; d_gene: TRBD1; abundance: .; j_gene: TRBJ1-1
CDR3aa: CATSDRLAGNTGELFF; CDR3nt: TGTGCCACCAGTGATAGGTTAGCGGGGAACACCGGGGAGCTGTTTTTT; v_gene: TRBV24-1; d_gene: TRBD2; abundance: .; j_gene: TRBJ2-2
CDR3aa: CASSSGGPRDTQYF; CDR3nt: TGCGCCAGCAGCTCGGGAGGCCCCAGAGATACGCAGTATTTT; v_gene: TRBV5-1; d_gene: TRBD2; abundance: once; j_gene: TRBJ2-3